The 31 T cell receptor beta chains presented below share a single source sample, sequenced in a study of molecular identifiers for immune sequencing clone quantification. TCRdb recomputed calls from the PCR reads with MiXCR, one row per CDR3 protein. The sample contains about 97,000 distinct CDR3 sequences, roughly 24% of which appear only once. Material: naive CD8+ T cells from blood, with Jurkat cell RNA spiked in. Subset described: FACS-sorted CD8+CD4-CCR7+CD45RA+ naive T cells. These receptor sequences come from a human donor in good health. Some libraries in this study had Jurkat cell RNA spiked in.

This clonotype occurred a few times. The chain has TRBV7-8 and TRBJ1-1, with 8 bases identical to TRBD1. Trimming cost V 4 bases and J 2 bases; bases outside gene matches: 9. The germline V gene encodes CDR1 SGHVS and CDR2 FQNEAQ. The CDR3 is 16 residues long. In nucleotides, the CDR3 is TGTGCCAGCAGCTCAGGGGGCAGCTTTCCCAACACTGAAGCTTTCTTT. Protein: CASSSGGSFPNTEAFF.

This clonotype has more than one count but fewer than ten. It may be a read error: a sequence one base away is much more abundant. The CDR3 is CASGEVQVSTNYGYTF. The CDR3 DNA reads as TGTGCCAGCGGTGAAGTTCAGGTTTCTACTAACTATGGCTACACCTTC. The chain combines TRBV6-1 with TRBJ1-2, with D uncertain. Germline-derived CDR1 and CDR2 are MNHNS and SASEGT. The length of the CDR3 is 16 residues.

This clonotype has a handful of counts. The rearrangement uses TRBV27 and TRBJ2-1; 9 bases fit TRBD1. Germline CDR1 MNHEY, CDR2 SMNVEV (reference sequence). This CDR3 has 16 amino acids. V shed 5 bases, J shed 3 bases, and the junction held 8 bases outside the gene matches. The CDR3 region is CASSLTGTGIYNEQFF. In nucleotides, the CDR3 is TGTGCCAGCAGTCTTACCGGGACAGGGATCTACAATGAGCAGTTCTTC.

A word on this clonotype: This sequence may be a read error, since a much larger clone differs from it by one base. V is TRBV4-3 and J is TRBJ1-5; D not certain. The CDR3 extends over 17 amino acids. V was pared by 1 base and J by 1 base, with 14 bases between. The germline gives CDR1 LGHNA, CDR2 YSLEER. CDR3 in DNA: TGCGCCAGCAGCCAAGTGTACGTGGTTGACAGCAATCAGCCCCAGCATTTT. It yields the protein CASSQVYVVDSNQPQHF.

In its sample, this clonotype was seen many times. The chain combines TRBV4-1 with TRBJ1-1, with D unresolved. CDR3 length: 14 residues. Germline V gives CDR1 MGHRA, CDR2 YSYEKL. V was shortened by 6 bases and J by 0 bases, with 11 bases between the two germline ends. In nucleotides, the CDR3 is TGCGCCAGCAGTAGGAAGGCAATGAACACTGAAGCTTTCTTT. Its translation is CASSRKAMNTEAFF.

The CDR3 DNA reads TGCAGCGTTGATGAAAGGCAACGGACTCTTAGCACAGATACGCAGTATTTT. It translates to CSVDERQRTLSTDTQYF. V gene TRBV29-1 combines with J gene TRBJ2-3; D possibly corresponds to TRBD2 (5 bases). CDR1 is SQVTM, CDR2 ANQGSEA, per germline. Trimming removed 3 bases from V and 0 bases from J, with 19 bases in between. The CDR3 sequence is 17 residues long.

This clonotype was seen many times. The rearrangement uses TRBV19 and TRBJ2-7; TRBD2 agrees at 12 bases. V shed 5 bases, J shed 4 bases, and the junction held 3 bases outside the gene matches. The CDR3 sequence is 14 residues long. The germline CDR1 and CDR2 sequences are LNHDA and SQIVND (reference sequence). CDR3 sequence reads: CASSFGTSGYEQYF. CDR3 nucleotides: TGTGCCAGTAGTTTCGGGACTAGCGGGTACGAGCAGTACTTC.

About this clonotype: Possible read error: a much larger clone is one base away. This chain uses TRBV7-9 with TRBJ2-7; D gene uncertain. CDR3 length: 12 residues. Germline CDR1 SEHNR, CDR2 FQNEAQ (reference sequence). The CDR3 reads CASSPARYELYF. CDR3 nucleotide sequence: TGTGCCAGCAGCCCAGCTCGCTACGAGCTGTACTTC.

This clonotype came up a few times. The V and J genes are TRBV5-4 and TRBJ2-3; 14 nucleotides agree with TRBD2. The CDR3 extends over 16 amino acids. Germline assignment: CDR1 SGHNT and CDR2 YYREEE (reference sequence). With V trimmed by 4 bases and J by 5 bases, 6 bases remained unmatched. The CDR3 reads CASSDWGLAGEDTQYF. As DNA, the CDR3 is TGTGCCAGCAGCGACTGGGGACTAGCGGGGGAAGATACGCAGTATTTT.

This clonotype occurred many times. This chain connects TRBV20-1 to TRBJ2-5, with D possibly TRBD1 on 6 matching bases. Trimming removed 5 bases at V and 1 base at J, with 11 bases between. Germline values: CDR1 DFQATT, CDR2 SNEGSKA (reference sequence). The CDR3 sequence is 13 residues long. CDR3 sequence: CSARQEFQETQYF. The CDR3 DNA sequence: TGCAGTGCTCGACAGGAATTCCAAGAGACCCAGTACTTC.

The DNA for the CDR3 is TGTGCCAGCAGTTTAGGGGCAGGGAATTGGGCCGGGGAGCTGTTTTTT. It yields the protein CASSLGAGNWAGELFF. The chain couples TRBV28 to TRBJ2-2; D possibly corresponds to TRBD1 (5 bases). The germline V and J ends were trimmed by 2 bases and 6 bases, with 16 bases remaining between them. CDR1 is MDHEN, CDR2 SYDVKM, per germline. This CDR3 has 16 amino acids.

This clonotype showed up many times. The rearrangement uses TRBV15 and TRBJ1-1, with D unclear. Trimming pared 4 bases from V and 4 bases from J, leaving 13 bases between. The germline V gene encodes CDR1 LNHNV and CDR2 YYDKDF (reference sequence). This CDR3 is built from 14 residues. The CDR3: CATSIGGRSTEAFF. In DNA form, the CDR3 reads TGTGCCACCAGCATCGGTGGTCGGAGCACTGAAGCTTTCTTT.

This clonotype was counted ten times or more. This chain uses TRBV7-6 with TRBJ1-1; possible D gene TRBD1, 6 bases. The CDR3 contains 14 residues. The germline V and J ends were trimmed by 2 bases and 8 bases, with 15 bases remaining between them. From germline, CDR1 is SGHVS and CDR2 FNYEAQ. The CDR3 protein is CASSLYGQGNEAFF. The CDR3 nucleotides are TGTGCCAGCAGCTTATATGGGCAGGGGAACGAAGCTTTCTTT.

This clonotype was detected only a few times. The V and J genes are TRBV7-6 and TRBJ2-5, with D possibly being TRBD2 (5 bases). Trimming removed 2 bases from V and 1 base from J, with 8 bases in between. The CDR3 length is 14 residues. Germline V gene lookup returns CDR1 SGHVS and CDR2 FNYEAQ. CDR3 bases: TGTGCCAGCAGCTTAAATGCGGGCCAAGAGACCCAGTACTTC. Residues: CASSLNAGQETQYF.

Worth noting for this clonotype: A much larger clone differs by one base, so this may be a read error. CDR3 nucleotides: TGTGCCAGCAGACCCGGACAGGCCCATTCACCCCTCCACTTT. The encoded protein is CASRPGQAHSPLHF. The V and J genes are TRBV27 and TRBJ1-6; 7 bases fit TRBD1. Germline V gene lookup returns CDR1 MNHEY and CDR2 SMNVEV (reference sequence). The V and J ends lost 6 bases and 8 bases, in that order; junction bases with no gene match: 7. The CDR3 contains 14 residues.

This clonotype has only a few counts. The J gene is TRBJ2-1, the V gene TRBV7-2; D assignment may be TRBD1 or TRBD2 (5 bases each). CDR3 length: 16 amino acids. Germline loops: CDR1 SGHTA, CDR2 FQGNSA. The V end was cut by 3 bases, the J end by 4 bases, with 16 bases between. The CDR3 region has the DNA TGTGCCAGCAGCTTCCCGGGACGAATGGCTTACAATGAGCAGTTCTTC. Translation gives CASSFPGRMAYNEQFF.

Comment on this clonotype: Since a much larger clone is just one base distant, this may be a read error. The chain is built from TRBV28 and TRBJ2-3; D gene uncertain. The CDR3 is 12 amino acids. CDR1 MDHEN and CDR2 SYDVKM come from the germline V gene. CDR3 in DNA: TGTGCCAGCAATTTTATAGCAGATGCGCAGTATTTT. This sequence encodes CASNFIADAQYF.

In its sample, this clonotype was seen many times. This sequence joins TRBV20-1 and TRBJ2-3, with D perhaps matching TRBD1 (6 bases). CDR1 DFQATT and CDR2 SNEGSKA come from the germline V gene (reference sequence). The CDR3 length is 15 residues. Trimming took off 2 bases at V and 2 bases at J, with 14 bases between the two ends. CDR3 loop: CSARSTGTPTDTQYF. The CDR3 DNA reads TGCAGTGCTAGATCAACCGGGACACCCACAGATACGCAGTATTTT.

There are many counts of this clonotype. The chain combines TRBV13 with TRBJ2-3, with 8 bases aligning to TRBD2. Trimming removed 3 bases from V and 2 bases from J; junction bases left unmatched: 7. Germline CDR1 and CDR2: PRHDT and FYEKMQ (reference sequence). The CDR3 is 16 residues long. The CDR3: CASSFGLAYPTDTQYF. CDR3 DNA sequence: TGTGCCAGCAGCTTTGGACTAGCTTACCCCACAGATACGCAGTATTTT.

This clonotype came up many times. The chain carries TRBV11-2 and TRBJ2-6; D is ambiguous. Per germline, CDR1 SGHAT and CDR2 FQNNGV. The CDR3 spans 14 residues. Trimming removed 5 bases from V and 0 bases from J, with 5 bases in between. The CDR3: CASSRDSGANVLTF. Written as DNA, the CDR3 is TGTGCCAGCAGCCGTGACTCTGGGGCCAACGTCCTGACTTTC.

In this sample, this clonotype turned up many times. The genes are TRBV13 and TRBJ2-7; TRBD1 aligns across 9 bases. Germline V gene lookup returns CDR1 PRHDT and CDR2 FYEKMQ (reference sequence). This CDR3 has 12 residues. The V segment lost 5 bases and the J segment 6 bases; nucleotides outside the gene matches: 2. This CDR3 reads CASSATGGEQYF. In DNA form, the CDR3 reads TGTGCCAGCAGCGCGACAGGGGGCGAGCAGTACTTC.

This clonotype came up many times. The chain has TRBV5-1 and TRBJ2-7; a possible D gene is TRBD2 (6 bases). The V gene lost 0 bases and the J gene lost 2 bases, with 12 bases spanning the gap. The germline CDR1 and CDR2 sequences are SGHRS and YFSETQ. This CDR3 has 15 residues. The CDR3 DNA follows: TGCGCCAGCAGCTTGGTTGGGACTGCTGCCTACGAGCAGTACTTC. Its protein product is CASSLVGTAAYEQYF.

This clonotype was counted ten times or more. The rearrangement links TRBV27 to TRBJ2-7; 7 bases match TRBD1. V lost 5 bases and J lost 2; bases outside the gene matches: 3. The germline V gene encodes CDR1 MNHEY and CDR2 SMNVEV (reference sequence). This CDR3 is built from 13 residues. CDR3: CASSAGQAYEQYF. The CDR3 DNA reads TGTGCCAGCAGTGCAGGACAGGCCTACGAGCAGTACTTC.

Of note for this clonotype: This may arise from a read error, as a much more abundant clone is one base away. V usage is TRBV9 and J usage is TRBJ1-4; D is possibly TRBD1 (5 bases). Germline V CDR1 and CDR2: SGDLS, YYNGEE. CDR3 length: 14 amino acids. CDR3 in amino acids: CASSPWGGNEKLVF. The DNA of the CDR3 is TGTGCCAGCAGCCCATGGGGGGGTAATGAAAAACTGGTTTTT.

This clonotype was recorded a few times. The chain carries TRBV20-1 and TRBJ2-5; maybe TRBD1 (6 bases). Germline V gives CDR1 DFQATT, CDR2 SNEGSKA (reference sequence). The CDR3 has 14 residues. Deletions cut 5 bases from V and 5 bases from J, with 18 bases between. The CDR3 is CSASSDRLRETQYF. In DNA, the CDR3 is TGCAGTGCTTCTTCAGACAGGCTGAGGGAGACCCAGTACTTC.

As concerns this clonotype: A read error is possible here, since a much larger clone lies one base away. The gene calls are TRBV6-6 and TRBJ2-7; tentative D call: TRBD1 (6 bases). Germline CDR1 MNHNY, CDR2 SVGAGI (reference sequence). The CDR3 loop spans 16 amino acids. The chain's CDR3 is CASSKGDSSVAYERYF. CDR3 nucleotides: TGTGCCAGCAGTAAGGGGGATTCGAGCGTGGCCTACGAGCGGTACTTC.

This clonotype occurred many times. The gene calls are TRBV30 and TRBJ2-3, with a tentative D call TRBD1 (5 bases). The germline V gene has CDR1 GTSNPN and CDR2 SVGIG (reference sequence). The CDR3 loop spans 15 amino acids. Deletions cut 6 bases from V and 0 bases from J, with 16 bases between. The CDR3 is CACTSGASSTDTQYF. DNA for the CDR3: TGTGCCTGCACCTCTGGGGCATCTAGCACAGATACGCAGTATTTT.

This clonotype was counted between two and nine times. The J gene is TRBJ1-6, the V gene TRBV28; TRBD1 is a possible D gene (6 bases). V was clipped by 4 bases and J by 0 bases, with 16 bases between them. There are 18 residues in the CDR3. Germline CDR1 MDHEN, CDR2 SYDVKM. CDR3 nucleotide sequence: TGTGCCAGCAGTTCCACTACAGGGTCGAGCTCCTATAATTCACCCCTCCACTTT. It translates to CASSSTTGSSSYNSPLHF.

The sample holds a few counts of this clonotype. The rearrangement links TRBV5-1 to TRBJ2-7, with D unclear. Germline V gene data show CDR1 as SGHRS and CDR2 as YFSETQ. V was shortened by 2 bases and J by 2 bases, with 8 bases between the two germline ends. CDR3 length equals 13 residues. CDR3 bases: TGCGCCAGCAGCTTTGGGATGCCCTACGAGCAGTACTTC. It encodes CASSFGMPYEQYF.

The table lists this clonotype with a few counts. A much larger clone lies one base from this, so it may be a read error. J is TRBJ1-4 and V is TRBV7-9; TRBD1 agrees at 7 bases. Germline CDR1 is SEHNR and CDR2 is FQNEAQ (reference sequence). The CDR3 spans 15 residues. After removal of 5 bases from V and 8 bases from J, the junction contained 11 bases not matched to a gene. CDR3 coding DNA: TGTGCCAGCAGCACCTACATAACAGGGGACGAAAAACTGTTTTTT. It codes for CASSTYITGDEKLFF. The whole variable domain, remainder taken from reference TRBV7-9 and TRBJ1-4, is DTGVSQNPRHKITKRGQNVTFRCDPISEHNRLYWYRQTLGQGPEFLTYFQNEAQLEKSRLLSDRFSAERPKGSFSTLEIQRTEQGDSAMYLCASSTYITGDEKLFFGSGTQLSVL.

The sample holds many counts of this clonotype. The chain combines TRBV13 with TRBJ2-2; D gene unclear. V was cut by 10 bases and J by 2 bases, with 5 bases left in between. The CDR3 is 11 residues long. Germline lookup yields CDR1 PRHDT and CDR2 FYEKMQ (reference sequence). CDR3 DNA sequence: TGTGCCACCTCCAACACCGGGGAGCTGTTTTTT. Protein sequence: CATSNTGELFF.